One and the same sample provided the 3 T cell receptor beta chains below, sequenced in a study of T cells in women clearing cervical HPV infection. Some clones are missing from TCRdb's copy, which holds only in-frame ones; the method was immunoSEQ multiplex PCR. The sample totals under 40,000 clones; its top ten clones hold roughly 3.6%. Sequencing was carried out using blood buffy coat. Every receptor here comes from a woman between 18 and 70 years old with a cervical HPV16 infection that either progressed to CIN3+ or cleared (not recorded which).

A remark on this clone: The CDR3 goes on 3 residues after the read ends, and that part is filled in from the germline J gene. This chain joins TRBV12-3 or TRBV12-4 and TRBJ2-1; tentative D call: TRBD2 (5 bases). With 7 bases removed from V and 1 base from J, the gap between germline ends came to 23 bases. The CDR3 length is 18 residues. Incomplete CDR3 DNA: TGTGCCAGCATCAATCTAGCCCGGGAAAAAGTGTCCTACAATGAG. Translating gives CASINLAREKVSYNE. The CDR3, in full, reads CASINLAREKVSYNEQFF.

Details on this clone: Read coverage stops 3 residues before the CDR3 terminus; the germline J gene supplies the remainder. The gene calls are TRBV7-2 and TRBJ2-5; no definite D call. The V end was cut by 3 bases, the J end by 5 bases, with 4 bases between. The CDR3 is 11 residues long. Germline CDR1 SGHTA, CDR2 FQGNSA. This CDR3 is CASSFSETQYF. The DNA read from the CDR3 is TGTGCCAGCAGCTTTAGCGAGACC.

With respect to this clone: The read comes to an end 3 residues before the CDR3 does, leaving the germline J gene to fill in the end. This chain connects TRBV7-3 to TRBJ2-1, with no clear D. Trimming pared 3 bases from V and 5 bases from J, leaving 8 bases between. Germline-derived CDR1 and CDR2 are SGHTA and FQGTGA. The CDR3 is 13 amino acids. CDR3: CASSFAGNNEQFF. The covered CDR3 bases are TGTGCCAGCAGCTTCGCAGGCAACAATGAG.